One sample yielded the 12 T cell receptor beta chains listed below, sequenced in a study of Ad26.COV2.S vaccination and SARS-CoV-2 variants. Regarding treatment: around 19 received Ad26.COV2.S at low or high dose, single or two shots; about 5 received placebo; per-sample allocation not given. Day 63 after the first vaccine or placebo injection was the time point for sampling. Repertoires were generated with immunoSEQ multiplex PCR, while TCRdb's copy carries only in-frame clones and drops some. The profile shows 350,000 to 550,000 clones, 85% to 90% of them singletons. The sample consisted of peripheral blood, taken in a trial of Ad26.COV2.S vaccine versus placebo. Receptors were obtained from a person between 18 and 60 years old who received the Ad26.COV2.S COVID-19 vaccine or a placebo.

V is TRBV6-5 and J is TRBJ2-3; perhaps TRBD1 as D (5 bases). The germline CDR1 and CDR2 sequences are MNHEY and SVGAGI. The CDR3 contains 14 residues. The ends were cut back, 2 bases at V and 6 bases at J, with 12 bases in the middle. DNA of the CDR3: TGTGCCAGCAGTTACCCCTCAGGGTCGGATACGCAGTATTTT. Residues: CASSYPSGSDTQYF.

V and J are TRBV7-9 and TRBJ1-6; D call uncertain. The CDR3 extends over 14 amino acids. The germline V and J ends were trimmed by 5 bases and 8 bases, with 13 bases remaining between them. Germline V gene sequence: CDR1 SEHNR, CDR2 FQNEAQ (reference sequence). CDR3 amino acids: CASSLSIGDSPLHF. In nucleotides, the CDR3 is TGTGCCAGCAGCCTATCTATTGGCGATTCACCCCTCCACTTT.

On this clone itself: One junction end disagrees with the germline gene, perhaps due to a read error. The chain combines TRBV9 with TRBJ1-2, with 7 bases matching TRBD1. CDR3 length: 13 residues. The germline V gene encodes CDR1 SGDLS and CDR2 YYNGEE. The CDR3 DNA is TGTGCCAGCAGCGCAAACACAGGGGATGAACCTTACTTC. As protein: CASSANTGDEPYF.

This chain uses TRBV2 with TRBJ1-3, with a weak D call TRBD1 (6 bases). Germline lookup yields CDR1 SNHLY and CDR2 FYNNEI. This CDR3 is built from 17 residues. Trimming stripped 2 bases from V and 3 bases from J, with 17 bases between. CDR3 DNA sequence: TGTGCCAGCAGTGAATTGCAGGGGCGCGGTATTGGAAACACCATATATTTT. Protein: CASSELQGRGIGNTIYF.

This rearrangement joins TRBV15 to TRBJ1-2, with TRBD1 matching over 8 bases. In germline, CDR1 is LNHNV, CDR2 YYDKDF (reference sequence). After removal of 0 bases from V and 8 bases from J, the junction contained 14 bases not matched to a gene. This CDR3 is 17 amino acids long. DNA of the CDR3: TGTGCCACCAGCAGAGACGGGTGGGCAGGGGGCTCTATGGGCTACACCTTC. It specifies CATSRDGWAGGSMGYTF.

The CDR3 DNA reads as TGTGCCAGCAGCTTAGAGGGGACTAGCTTTTCCAATGAGCAGTTCTTC. Protein product: CASSLEGTSFSNEQFF. V gene TRBV11-1 combines with J gene TRBJ2-1, with 9 positions matching TRBD2. The length of the CDR3 is 16 residues. The junction had 7 bases not matched to a gene; V was cut back by 1 base and J by 6 bases. Germline V gene lookup returns CDR1 SGHAT and CDR2 FQDESV (reference sequence).

This clone has only one observation. The V gene is TRBV6-5, the J gene TRBJ1-2; possible D gene TRBD1, 6 bases. Per germline, CDR1 MNHEY and CDR2 SVGAGI. The V end was cut by 7 bases, the J end by 8 bases, with 14 bases between. This CDR3 is 12 amino acids long. Here the CDR3 DNA reads TGTGCCAGCACCACAGGGTATGAGGGCTACACCTTC. Its translation is CASTTGYEGYTF.

The J gene is TRBJ1-1, the V gene TRBV7-9, with TRBD1 matching 11 bases. Trimming at V came to 3 bases and at J to 3 bases, leaving 3 bases not matched to a gene. The germline CDR1 and CDR2 sequences are SEHNR and FQNEAQ (reference sequence). The CDR3 is made up of 15 amino acids. CDR3 residues: CASSLGQGVYTEAFF. As DNA, the CDR3 is TGTGCCAGCAGCTTGGGACAGGGGGTTTACACTGAAGCTTTCTTT.

The chain recombines TRBV28 with TRBJ2-1; D could derive from TRBD1 or TRBD2 (5 bases each). Germline lookup yields CDR1 MDHEN and CDR2 SYDVKM. This CDR3 is built from 15 residues. Trimming removed 3 bases from V and 7 bases from J, with 16 bases in between. CDR3 DNA: TGTGCCAGCAGTTTGAAAGGGGCTGGGAGAAATGAGCAGTTCTTC. This sequence encodes CASSLKGAGRNEQFF.

This rearrangement joins TRBV11-3 to TRBJ1-3; D is possibly TRBD1 (6 bases). The CDR3 runs 13 residues. Trimming removed 2 bases at V and 8 bases at J, with 10 bases between. Per the germline V gene, CDR1 is SGHNT and CDR2 is YENEEA. Here the CDR3 reads CASSLYRGDTIYF. As DNA, the CDR3 is TGTGCCAGCAGCTTATATAGGGGGGACACCATATATTTT.

In regard to this clone: Other DNA sequences in the same sample also yield this CDR3. The rearrangement links TRBV5-4 to TRBJ1-4; D is undetermined. Germline V gene data show CDR1 as SGHNT and CDR2 as YYREEE (reference sequence). With 0 bases removed from V and 2 bases from J, the gap between germline ends came to 8 bases. The CDR3 covers 15 residues. The CDR3 is CASSLGAGTNEKLFF. The CDR3 bases are TGTGCCAGCAGCTTGGGGGCTGGCACTAATGAAAAACTGTTTTTT. The complete variable domain, with remaining parts taken from reference TRBV5-4 and TRBJ1-4, reads ETGVTQSPTHLIKTRGQQVTLRCSSQSGHNTVSWYQQALGQGPQFIFQYYREEENGRGNFPPRFSGLQFPNYSSELNVNALELDDSALYLCASSLGAGTNEKLFFGSGTQLSVL.

This rearrangement joins TRBV7-2 to TRBJ1-1; D is uncertain. Germline assignment: CDR1 SGHTA and CDR2 FQGNSA. With 2 bases removed from V and 2 bases from J, the gap between germline ends came to 24 bases. There are 19 residues in the CDR3. This chain's CDR3 is CASSLRFGTEPTLNTEAFF. The CDR3 DNA is TGTGCCAGCAGCTTAAGGTTTGGAACAGAACCTACCCTTAACACTGAAGCTTTCTTT.